This T cell receptor (beta chain) came from a study of CD8+ T cells in alopecia areata. Treatment reported: oral pan-JAK inhibitor, 5-10 mg twice daily. PBMCs provided sorted CD4+ and CD8+ T cells. Sequencing templates came from extracted RNA that was reverse transcribed into cDNA. The data were produced by immunoSEQ multiplex PCR, yet TCRdb's version contains in-frame clones alone and is incomplete. The data show about 120,000 clones, with 53% seen just once and around 0.46% held by the top ten. Trimming cost V 3 bases and J 3 bases, with 6 bases left between them. Germline V gene sequence: CDR1 SGHVS, CDR2 FQNEAQ. The CDR3 has 12 residues. Concerning this clone: Antigen specificity is unknown.

Overall study results and limits: Lesional scalp displayed greater clonality than normal scalp, most notably in alopecia totalis/universalis. The study found TCR sharing across patients less clear than in mice, possibly for HLA reasons. Clonality in the scalp and expanded CD8+ clones ranked among the top 100 were significantly decreased by tofacitinib.

V is TRBV7-8 and J is TRBJ2-7, with no clear D. This TCR was sampled from a human donor with alopecia areata. Sequenced material: CD4+ T cells sorted from blood, taken at week 4, from a patient treated with tofacitinib. CDR3 coding DNA: TGTGCCAGCAGCTTTGCAATCTACGAGCAGTACTTC. This gives the protein CASSFAIYEQYF.